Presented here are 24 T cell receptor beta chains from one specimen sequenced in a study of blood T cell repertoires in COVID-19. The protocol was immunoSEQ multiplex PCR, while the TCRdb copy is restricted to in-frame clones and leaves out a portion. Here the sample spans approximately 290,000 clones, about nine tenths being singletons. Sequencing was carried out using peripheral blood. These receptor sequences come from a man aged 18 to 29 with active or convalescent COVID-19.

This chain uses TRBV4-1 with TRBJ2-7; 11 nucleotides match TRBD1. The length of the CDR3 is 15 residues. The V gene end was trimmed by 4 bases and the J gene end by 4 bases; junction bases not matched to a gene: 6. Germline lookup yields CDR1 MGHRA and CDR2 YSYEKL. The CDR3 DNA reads TGCGCCAGCAGCCCCTTCGGACAGGGGGCATACGAGCAGTACTTC. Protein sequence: CASSPFGQGAYEQYF.

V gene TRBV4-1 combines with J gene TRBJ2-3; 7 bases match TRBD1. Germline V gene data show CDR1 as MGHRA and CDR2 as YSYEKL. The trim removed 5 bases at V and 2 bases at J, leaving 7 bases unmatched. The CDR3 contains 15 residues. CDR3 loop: CASSIRDRSTDTQYF. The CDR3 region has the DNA TGCGCCAGCAGCATCAGGGACAGATCCACAGATACGCAGTATTTT.

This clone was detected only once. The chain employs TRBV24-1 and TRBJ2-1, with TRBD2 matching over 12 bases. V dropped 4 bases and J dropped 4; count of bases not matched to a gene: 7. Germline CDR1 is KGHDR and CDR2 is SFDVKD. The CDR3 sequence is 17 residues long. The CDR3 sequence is CATSDSETSGGYNEQFF. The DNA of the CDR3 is TGTGCCACCAGTGACTCCGAGACTAGCGGGGGTTACAATGAGCAGTTCTTC.

DNA of the CDR3: TGTGCCAGCAGCCAACCGGGGACAGTGGTTGCACTGTTTTTT. Its translation is CASSQPGTVVALFF. The chain is built from TRBV4-2 and TRBJ1-4; 7 positions agree with TRBD1. Germline CDR1 and CDR2: LGHNA and YNFKEQ. The CDR3 is 14 amino acids. J gave up 13 bases and V 2 bases, and 10 bases lay outside the gene matches.

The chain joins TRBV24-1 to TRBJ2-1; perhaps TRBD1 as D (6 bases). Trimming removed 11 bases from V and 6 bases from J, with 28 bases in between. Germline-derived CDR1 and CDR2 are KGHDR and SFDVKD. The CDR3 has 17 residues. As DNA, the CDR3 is TGTGCCATATACTCGGACAGAAACCAAACACGGGGCAATGAGCAGTTCTTC. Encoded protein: CAIYSDRNQTRGNEQFF.

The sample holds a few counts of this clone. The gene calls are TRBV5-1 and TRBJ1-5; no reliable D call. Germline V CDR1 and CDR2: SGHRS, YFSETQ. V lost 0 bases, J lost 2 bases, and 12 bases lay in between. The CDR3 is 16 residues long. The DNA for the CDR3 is TGCGCCAGCAGCTTGGCTGCGGATATCGGCAATCAGCCCCAGCATTTT. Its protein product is CASSLAADIGNQPQHF.

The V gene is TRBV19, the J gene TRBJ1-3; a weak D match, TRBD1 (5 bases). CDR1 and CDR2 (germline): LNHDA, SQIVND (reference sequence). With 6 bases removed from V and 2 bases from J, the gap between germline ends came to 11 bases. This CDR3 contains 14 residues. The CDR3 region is CASRFGGTGNTIYF. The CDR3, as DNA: TGTGCCAGTAGATTCGGGGGAACTGGAAACACCATATATTTT.

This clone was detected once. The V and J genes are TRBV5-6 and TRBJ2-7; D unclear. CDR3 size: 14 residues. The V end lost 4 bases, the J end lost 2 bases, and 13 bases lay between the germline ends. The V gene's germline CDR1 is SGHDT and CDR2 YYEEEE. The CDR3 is CASSPPTNTYEQYF. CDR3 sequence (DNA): TGTGCCAGCAGCCCCCCGACAAATACCTACGAGCAGTACTTC.

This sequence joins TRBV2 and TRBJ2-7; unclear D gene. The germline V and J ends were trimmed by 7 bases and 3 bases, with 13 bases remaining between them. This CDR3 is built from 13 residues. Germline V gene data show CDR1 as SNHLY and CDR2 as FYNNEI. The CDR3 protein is CASNLEEFYEQYF. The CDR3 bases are TGTGCCAGCAACCTAGAAGAGTTCTACGAGCAGTACTTC.

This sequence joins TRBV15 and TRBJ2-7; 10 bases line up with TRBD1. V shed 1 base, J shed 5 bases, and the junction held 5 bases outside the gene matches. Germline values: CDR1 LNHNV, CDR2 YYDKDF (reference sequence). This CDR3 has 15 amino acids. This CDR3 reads CATSRVRGQGDEQYF. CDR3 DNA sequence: TGTGCCACCAGCAGAGTTCGAGGACAGGGGGACGAGCAGTACTTC. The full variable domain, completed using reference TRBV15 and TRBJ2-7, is DAMVIQNPRYQVTQFGKPVTLSCSQTLNHNVMYWYQQKSSQAPKLLFHYYDKDFNNEADTPDNFQSRRPNTSFCFLDIRSPGLGDTAMYLCATSRVRGQGDEQYFGPGTRLTVT.

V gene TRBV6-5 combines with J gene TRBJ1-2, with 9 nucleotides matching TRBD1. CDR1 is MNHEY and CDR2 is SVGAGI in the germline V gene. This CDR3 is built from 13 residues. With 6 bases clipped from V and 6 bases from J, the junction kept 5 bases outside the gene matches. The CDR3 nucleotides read TGTGCCAGCAGCAACAGGGGGCGGCATGGCTACACCTTC. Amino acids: CASSNRGRHGYTF.

The CDR3 sequence is CASSYSTKNGYTF. In DNA, the CDR3 is TGTGCCAGCAGTTACTCGACTAAGAATGGCTACACCTTC. The chain couples TRBV6-6 to TRBJ1-2; no clear D. V shed 0 bases and J shed 6 bases, with 8 bases lying between them. CDR1 is MNHNY and CDR2 is SVGAGI in the germline V gene (reference sequence). The CDR3 has 13 residues.

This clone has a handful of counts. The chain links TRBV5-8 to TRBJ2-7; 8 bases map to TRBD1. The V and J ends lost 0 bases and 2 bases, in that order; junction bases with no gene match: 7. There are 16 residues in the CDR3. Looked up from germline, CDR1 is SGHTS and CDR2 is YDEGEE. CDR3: CASSLGTGGSPYEQYF. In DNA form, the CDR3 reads TGTGCCAGCAGCTTGGGAACAGGGGGATCCCCCTACGAGCAGTACTTC.

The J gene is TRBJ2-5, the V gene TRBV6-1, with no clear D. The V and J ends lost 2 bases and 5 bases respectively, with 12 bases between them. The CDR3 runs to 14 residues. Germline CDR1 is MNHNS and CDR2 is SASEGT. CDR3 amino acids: CASSESVASETQYF. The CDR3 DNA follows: TGTGCCAGCAGTGAATCCGTCGCGTCGGAGACCCAGTACTTC.

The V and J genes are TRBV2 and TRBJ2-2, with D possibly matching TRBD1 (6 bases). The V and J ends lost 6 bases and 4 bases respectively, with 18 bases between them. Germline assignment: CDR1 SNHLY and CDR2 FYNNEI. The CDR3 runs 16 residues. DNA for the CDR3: TGTGCCAGCAGACCCAGGACAGTGACGGGCACCGGGGAGCTGTTTTTT. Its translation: CASRPRTVTGTGELFF.

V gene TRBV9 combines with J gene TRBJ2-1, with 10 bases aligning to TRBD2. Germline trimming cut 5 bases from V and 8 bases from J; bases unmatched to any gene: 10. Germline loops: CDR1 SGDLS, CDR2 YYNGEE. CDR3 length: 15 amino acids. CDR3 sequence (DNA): TGTGCCAGCAGTGCTAGCGGGAGAACTTATGATGAGCAGTTCTTC. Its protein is CASSASGRTYDEQFF.

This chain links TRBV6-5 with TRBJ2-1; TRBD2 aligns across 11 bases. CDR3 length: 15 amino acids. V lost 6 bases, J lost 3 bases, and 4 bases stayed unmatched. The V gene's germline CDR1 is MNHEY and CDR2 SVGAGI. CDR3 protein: CASRDGLAGYNEQFF. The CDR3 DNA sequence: TGTGCCAGCAGGGACGGACTAGCGGGCTACAATGAGCAGTTCTTC.

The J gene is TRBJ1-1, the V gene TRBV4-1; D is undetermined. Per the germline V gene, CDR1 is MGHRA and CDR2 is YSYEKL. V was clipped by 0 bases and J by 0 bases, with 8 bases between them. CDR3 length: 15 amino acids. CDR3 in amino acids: CASSQDPGMNTEAFF. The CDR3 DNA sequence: TGCGCCAGCAGCCAAGATCCGGGGATGAACACTGAAGCTTTCTTT.

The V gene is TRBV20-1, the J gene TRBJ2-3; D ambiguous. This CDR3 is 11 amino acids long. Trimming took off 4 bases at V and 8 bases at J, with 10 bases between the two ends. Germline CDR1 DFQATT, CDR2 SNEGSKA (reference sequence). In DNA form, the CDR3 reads TGCAGTGCTACAGATACTTTTACGCAGTATTTT. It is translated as CSATDTFTQYF.

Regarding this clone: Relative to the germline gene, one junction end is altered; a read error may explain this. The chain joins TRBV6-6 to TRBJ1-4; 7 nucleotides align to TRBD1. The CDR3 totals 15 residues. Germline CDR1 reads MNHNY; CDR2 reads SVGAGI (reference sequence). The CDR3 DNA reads TGTGCCAGCAGAAACCGCCAGGGGGGCACTGTACCGAGCCTTTTT. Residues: CASRNRQGGTVPSLF.

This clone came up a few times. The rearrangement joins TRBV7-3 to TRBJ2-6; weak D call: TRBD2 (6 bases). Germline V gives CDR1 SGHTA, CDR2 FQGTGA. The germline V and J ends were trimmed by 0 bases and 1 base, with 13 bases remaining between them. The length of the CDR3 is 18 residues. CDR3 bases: TGTGCCAGCAGCTTAACGTCGGGAGCCTTATCTGGGGCCAACGTCCTGACTTTC. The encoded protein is CASSLTSGALSGANVLTF.

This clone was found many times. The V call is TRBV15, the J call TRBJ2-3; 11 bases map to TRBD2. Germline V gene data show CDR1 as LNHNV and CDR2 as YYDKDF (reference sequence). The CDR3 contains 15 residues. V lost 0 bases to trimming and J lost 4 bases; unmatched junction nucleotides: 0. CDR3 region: CATSRDSGGADTQYF. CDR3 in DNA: TGTGCCACCAGCAGAGATAGCGGGGGGGCAGATACGCAGTATTTT.

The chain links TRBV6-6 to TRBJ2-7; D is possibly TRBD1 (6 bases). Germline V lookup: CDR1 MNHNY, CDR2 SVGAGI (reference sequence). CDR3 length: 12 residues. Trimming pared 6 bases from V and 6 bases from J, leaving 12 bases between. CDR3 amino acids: CASRTQGSEQYF. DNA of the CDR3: TGTGCCAGCAGGACCCAGGGGTCCGAGCAGTACTTC.

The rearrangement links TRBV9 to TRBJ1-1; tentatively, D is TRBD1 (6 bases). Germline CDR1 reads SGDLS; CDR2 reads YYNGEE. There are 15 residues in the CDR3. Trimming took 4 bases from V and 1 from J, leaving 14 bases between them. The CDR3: CASSRIGQPNTEAFF. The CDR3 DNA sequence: TGTGCCAGCAGCCGAATCGGACAGCCGAACACTGAAGCTTTCTTT.